One sample yielded the 30 T cell receptor beta chains listed below, sequenced in a study of blood T cell repertoires in COVID-19. Only in-frame clones appear in the TCRdb table, and some are missing; sequencing was by immunoSEQ multiplex PCR. The data hold fewer than 80,000 clones, with 92% observed a single time. The sequencing sample was made of peripheral blood. These receptors were taken from a human donor in a cohort sampled during active COVID-19.

The chain is built from TRBV18 and TRBJ1-3; 7 positions agree with TRBD1. V lost 5 bases and J lost 2; bases outside the gene matches: 6. The CDR3 length is 15 residues. Germline V gene sequence: CDR1 KGHSH, CDR2 LQKENI. This CDR3 is CASSSRQGPGNTIYF. The CDR3 coding sequence is TGTGCCAGCTCATCCAGACAGGGCCCTGGAAACACCATATATTTT.

There are a few counts of this clone. The CDR3 bases are TGTGCCAGCAGGACAGGGCTTTATGGCTACACCTTC. Encoded protein: CASRTGLYGYTF. The genes are TRBV6-5 and TRBJ1-2, with 7 bases identical to TRBD1. The ends lost 6 bases at V and 5 bases at J; junction bases unmatched: 3. Germline CDR1 reads MNHEY; CDR2 reads SVGAGI. The CDR3 spans 12 residues.

In its sample, this clone was seen once. This rearrangement joins TRBV28 to TRBJ1-2, with D perhaps matching TRBD1 (5 bases). The CDR3 length is 12 residues. The V end was cut by 9 bases, the J end by 4 bases, with 12 bases between. Germline CDR1 is MDHEN and CDR2 is SYDVKM. This CDR3 is CASGTASYGYTF. Written as DNA, the CDR3 is TGTGCCAGTGGGACTGCCAGCTATGGCTACACCTTC.

This clone occurred a few times. The genes are TRBV6-6 and TRBJ1-2; possibly TRBD1 for D (6 bases). Germline CDR1 reads MNHNY; CDR2 reads SVGAGI (reference sequence). Trimming stripped 10 bases from V and 4 bases from J, with 16 bases between. The CDR3 has 13 amino acids. CDR3 amino acids: CATDGGRLYGYTF. CDR3 nucleotide sequence: TGTGCCACCGACGGGGGGCGCCTCTATGGCTACACCTTC.

The chain joins TRBV7-2 to TRBJ1-2; D might be TRBD1 (6 bases). The germline CDR1 and CDR2 sequences are SGHTA and FQGNSA. The CDR3 length is 16 residues. V lost 3 bases, J lost 8 bases, and 22 bases lay in between. CDR3 DNA: TGTGCCAGCAGCTTCCAAACCGGGGGGGCCCGAGGAGGCTACACCTTC. Protein product: CASSFQTGGARGGYTF.

This chain links TRBV21-1 with TRBJ1-2; the table assigns TRBD1, which was not confirmed against the DNA. TRBV21-1 is termed a pseudogene. This CDR3 is built from 17 residues. CDR3 sequence reads: CASSKRAGGTANYGYTF. CDR3 sequence (DNA): TGTGCCAGCAGCAAACGGGCAGGGGGTACGGCTAACTATGGCTACACCTTC.

V gene TRBV11-2 combines with J gene TRBJ2-7; no clear D. V was trimmed by 5 bases and J by 5 bases, leaving 7 bases between them. Germline V gives CDR1 SGHAT, CDR2 FQNNGV. The CDR3 runs to 11 residues. The CDR3 reads CASSPSHEQYF. DNA of the CDR3: TGTGCCAGCAGCCCCAGTCACGAGCAGTACTTC.

This chain connects TRBV7-9 to TRBJ1-6, with 11 bases identical to TRBD1. Germline lookup yields CDR1 SEHNR and CDR2 FQNEAQ (reference sequence). V was pared by 5 bases and J by 7 bases, with 4 bases of the junction left unmatched. This CDR3 comprises 15 residues. This CDR3 reads CASSHGQGANSPLHF. CDR3 nucleotides: TGTGCCAGCAGCCACGGACAGGGGGCGAATTCACCCCTCCACTTT.

The chain employs TRBV11-2 and TRBJ1-5; TRBD1 might be the D (6 bases). Trimming stripped 3 bases from V and 5 bases from J, with 14 bases between. This CDR3 is 15 amino acids long. Germline V gene data show CDR1 as SGHAT and CDR2 as FQNNGV. Here the CDR3 DNA reads TGTGCCAGCAGCTTGGGTACAGGGTGGGATCAGCCCCAGCATTTT. Its protein product is CASSLGTGWDQPQHF.

CDR3 sequence reads: CASSPALSGTGELFF. In DNA, the CDR3 is TGTGCCAGCAGCCCGGCCCTAAGCGGCACCGGGGAGCTGTTTTTT. This rearrangement joins TRBV7-3 to TRBJ2-2, with TRBD2 as a possible D gene (5 bases). CDR1 SGHTA and CDR2 FQGTGA come from the germline V gene. The ends were cut back, 5 bases at V and 4 bases at J, with 14 bases in the middle. The CDR3 runs to 15 residues. The whole variable domain, remainder taken from reference TRBV7-3 and TRBJ2-2, is GAGVSQTPSNKVTEKGKYVELRCDPISGHTALYWYRQSLGQGPEFLIYFQGTGAADDSGLPNDRFFAVRPEGSVSTLKIQRTERGDSAVYLCASSPALSGTGELFFGEGSRLTVL.

Notes on this clone: At the DNA level, this CDR3 is encoded by other sequences in the same sample as well. The V gene is TRBV4-3, the J gene TRBJ1-1, with a weak D call TRBD1 (5 bases). The V end lost 0 bases, the J end lost 9 bases, and 14 bases lay between the germline ends. The CDR3 extends over 14 amino acids. Per germline, CDR1 LGHNA and CDR2 YSLEER. This CDR3 reads CASSQDGQGLQAFF. The CDR3 region has the DNA TGCGCCAGCAGCCAAGATGGACAAGGGTTGCAAGCTTTCTTT.

The chain joins TRBV30 to TRBJ1-3, with a possible D match to TRBD1 (6 bases). CDR1 and CDR2 from the germline V gene are GTSNPN and SVGIG (reference sequence). V shed 3 bases and J shed 3 bases, with 12 bases lying between them. The CDR3 extends over 14 amino acids. The DNA of the CDR3 is TGTGCCTGGAGAAAGGGGGACGGTGGAAACACCATATATTTT. Translating gives CAWRKGDGGNTIYF.

The chain is built from TRBV20-1 and TRBJ2-3; TRBD2 matches at 10 bases. CDR1 is DFQATT, CDR2 SNEGSKA, per germline (reference sequence). This CDR3 is 14 amino acids long. V was pared by 3 bases and J by 6 bases, with 6 bases of the junction left unmatched. Written as DNA, the CDR3 is TGCAGTGCTAGTCGAGCGGGAGGGCCGGATACGCAGTATTTT. Translating gives CSASRAGGPDTQYF.

This rearrangement joins TRBV4-3 to TRBJ1-2, with a tentative D call TRBD1 (5 bases). The ends were cut back, 0 bases at V and 8 bases at J, with 25 bases in the middle. CDR3 length equals 18 residues. Germline CDR1 reads LGHNA; CDR2 reads YSLEER. The CDR3 protein is CASSQEVYRGDGDNGYTF. The CDR3, as DNA: TGCGCCAGCAGCCAAGAAGTTTATCGGGGGGATGGGGATAACGGCTACACCTTC.

The chain employs TRBV18 and TRBJ2-1, with unresolved D. Trimming left V 1 base short and J 2 bases short, with 6 bases between. This CDR3 spans 14 amino acids. Germline-derived CDR1 and CDR2 are KGHSH and LQKENI. DNA for the CDR3: TGTGCCAGCTCACCACTGGGCACCTACAATGAGCAGTTCTTC. It yields the protein CASSPLGTYNEQFF.

The CDR3 spells CASRWGAGANVLTF. Here the CDR3 DNA reads TGTGCCAGCAGATGGGGCGCTGGGGCCAACGTCCTGACTTTC. This chain joins TRBV5-8 and TRBJ2-6; D might be TRBD1 (5 bases). Germline V gene sequence: CDR1 SGHTS, CDR2 YDEGEE. Trimming shortened V by 5 bases and J by 2 bases, and 8 bases separated the two germline ends. CDR3 length: 14 amino acids.

The chain couples TRBV5-5 to TRBJ1-1; D is unresolved. There are 12 residues in the CDR3. CDR1 and CDR2 (germline): SGHKS, YYEKEE (reference sequence). The V end lost 4 bases, the J end lost 4 bases, and 8 bases lay between the germline ends. This chain's CDR3 is CASSPRGTEAFF. CDR3 DNA sequence: TGTGCCAGCAGCCCTCGGGGCACTGAAGCTTTCTTT.

This clone appeared a single time. The rearrangement links TRBV7-2 to TRBJ2-7; 7 positions agree with TRBD2. The V gene end was trimmed by 1 base and the J gene end by 2 bases; junction bases not matched to a gene: 5. The germline CDR1 and CDR2 sequences are SGHTA and FQGNSA. This CDR3 is built from 15 residues. CDR3 sequence: CASSLGGGTTYEQYF. The CDR3 DNA sequence: TGTGCCAGCAGCTTAGGGGGGGGGACTACCTACGAGCAGTACTTC.

The CDR3 loop reads CASSPRTGGRDTQYF. For the CDR3, the DNA is TGTGCCAGTAGTCCCCGGACAGGGGGCAGAGATACGCAGTATTTT. The genes are TRBV19 and TRBJ2-3, with 11 bases that match TRBD1. V trimming: 5 bases; J trimming: 5 bases; junction bases outside the gene matches: 6. The CDR3 loop spans 15 amino acids. Per the germline V gene, CDR1 is LNHDA and CDR2 is SQIVND (reference sequence).

As regards this clone: Other DNA variants within this sample encode the same CDR3. The gene calls are TRBV5-1 and TRBJ2-3; 10 bases match TRBD2. This CDR3 is 18 amino acids long. V was pared by 0 bases and J by 4 bases, with 11 bases of the junction left unmatched. Germline lookup yields CDR1 SGHRS and CDR2 YFSETQ. The chain's CDR3 is CASSLGSGAGGVSDTQYF. CDR3 in DNA: TGCGCCAGCAGCTTGGGGTCTGGAGCGGGAGGGGTATCAGATACGCAGTATTTT.

The chain employs TRBV7-6 and TRBJ1-5; no clear D. Trimming stripped 0 bases from V and 0 bases from J, with 12 bases between. CDR3 length: 17 residues. Germline CDR1 SGHVS, CDR2 FNYEAQ. CDR3 sequence reads: CASSLAVGQDSNQPQHF. In DNA, the CDR3 is TGTGCCAGCAGCTTAGCGGTGGGCCAGGATAGCAATCAGCCCCAGCATTTT.

V gene TRBV18 combines with J gene TRBJ2-5, with D possibly TRBD2 on 6 matching bases. This CDR3 comprises 16 residues. V lost 2 bases, J lost 2 bases, and 15 bases lay in between. Germline CDR1 and CDR2: KGHSH and LQKENI. CDR3 amino acids: CASSPIGGALQETQYF. The CDR3, as DNA: TGTGCCAGCTCACCAATAGGCGGGGCGTTACAAGAGACCCAGTACTTC.

This rearrangement joins TRBV28 to TRBJ2-3; 7 bases fit TRBD1. Germline loops: CDR1 MDHEN, CDR2 SYDVKM. The CDR3 sequence is 16 residues long. V shed 6 bases and J 0 bases; nucleotides not matched to a gene: 9. The CDR3 DNA is TGTGCCAGCAGCCGGGACAGAGCATGGAGCACAGATACGCAGTATTTT. As protein: CASSRDRAWSTDTQYF.

The V and J genes are TRBV12-3 or TRBV12-4 and TRBJ2-7; D possibly corresponds to TRBD1 (5 bases). CDR3 length equals 12 residues. V gave up 3 bases and J gave up 6 bases, with 9 bases separating them. The CDR3 region is CASSFTDTEQYF. CDR3 DNA sequence: TGTGCCAGCAGTTTTACGGACACCGAGCAGTACTTC.

The chain recombines TRBV5-6 with TRBJ2-3; D perhaps matches TRBD1 (5 bases). The CDR3 runs 14 residues. V lost 2 bases and J 2 bases, leaving 9 bases between the germline ends. Germline V gene lookup returns CDR1 SGHDT and CDR2 YYEEEE. For the CDR3, the DNA is TGTGCCAGCAGCTTATCAGGGATCACAGATACGCAGTATTTT. Protein: CASSLSGITDTQYF.

This rearrangement joins TRBV7-3 to TRBJ2-2, with D unresolved. V shed 2 bases and J shed 2 bases, with 9 bases lying between them. Germline V gene sequence: CDR1 SGHTA, CDR2 FQGTGA. This CDR3 has 15 amino acids. CDR3 protein: CASSLGGFNTGELFF. The CDR3 DNA sequence: TGTGCCAGCAGCTTAGGCGGATTTAACACCGGGGAGCTGTTTTTT.

The chain uses TRBV7-2 and TRBJ2-7, with TRBD1 matching over 8 bases. The CDR3 contains 16 residues. Germline V gene data show CDR1 as SGHTA and CDR2 as FQGNSA. V lost 1 base and J lost 3; bases outside the gene matches: 8. CDR3 protein: CASSLDRTGKIYEQYF. The CDR3 coding sequence is TGTGCCAGCAGCTTAGATCGGACAGGGAAAATCTACGAGCAGTACTTC.

This chain joins TRBV4-3 and TRBJ2-1; D is undetermined. Germline loops: CDR1 LGHNA, CDR2 YSLEER. The V end lost 1 base, the J end lost 6 bases, and 7 bases lay between the germline ends. CDR3 length equals 13 residues. CDR3 region: CASSQARFNEQFF. CDR3 DNA sequence: TGCGCCAGCAGCCAAGCCCGTTTCAATGAGCAGTTCTTC.

This sequence joins TRBV6-5 and TRBJ2-3, with TRBD2 matching over 10 bases. J was trimmed by 3 bases and V by 8 bases; bases with no gene match: 8. The CDR3 consists of 15 residues. Germline lookup yields CDR1 MNHEY and CDR2 SVGAGI. The CDR3 protein is CASAERGGGTDTQYF. The CDR3 DNA follows: TGTGCCAGCGCGGAGCGGGGGGGCGGGACAGATACGCAGTATTTT.

The chain uses TRBV7-6 and TRBJ2-7; D may be TRBD2 (6 bases). V was shortened by 0 bases and J by 4 bases, with 13 bases between the two germline ends. Germline values: CDR1 SGHVS, CDR2 FNYEAQ. The CDR3 covers 15 residues. DNA of the CDR3: TGTGCCAGCAGCTTAGCTTTCGGGGAGGCATACGAGCAGTACTTC. Protein sequence: CASSLAFGEAYEQYF.